This T cell receptor beta chain came from a study of cytotoxic CD8 clonotypes in ibrutinib-treated CLL. There are 14 residues in the CDR3. Per germline, CDR1 LGHNA and CDR2 YSLEER. Trimming pared 1 base from V and 6 bases from J, leaving 13 bases between. Method: immunoSEQ multiplex PCR; TCRdb's copy keeps in-frame clones and lacks some. The sample contains a few hundred thousand clones, more than 65% of which appear only once. The source is a human donor with chronic lymphocytic leukemia. This material consisted of PBMCs, taken before ibrutinib treatment. The V and J genes are TRBV4-3 and TRBJ2-7; TRBD1 or TRBD2 may be the D gene (6 bases each). CDR3 sequence reads: CASSQVGRGVEQYF. In nucleotides, the CDR3 is TGCGCCAGCAGCCAAGTTGGTAGGGGGGTCGAGCAGTACTTC.